This T cell receptor (beta chain) was retrieved from a study of type 1 regulatory T cells. At the level of the study: T-allo10 is a Tr1-enriched, alloantigen-specific CD4 T cell product made in vitro.

TCRdb independently ran MiXCR on the reads; one entry per CDR3 protein. The data contain approximately 100,000 distinct CDR3 sequences, roughly 28% of them seen just once; the ten biggest clones take up approximately 2.2%. The CDR3 extends over 17 amino acids. The V gene lost 3 bases and the J gene lost 2 bases, with 17 bases spanning the gap. Germline V gene data show CDR1 as KGHDR and CDR2 as SFDVKD. This clonotype was recorded only once. The gene calls are TRBV24-1 and TRBJ2-3, with D possibly being TRBD1 or TRBD2 (5 bases each). This receptor was obtained from a human donor in good health. The sample comprised CD4+ T cells, either the whole sample or a sorted fraction (not recorded which). As DNA, the CDR3 is TGTGCCACCAGTGATCGTAGAGGTGGGACCTTCACAGATACGCAGTATTTT. Protein product: CATSDRRGGTFTDTQYF.